These 14 T cell receptor beta chains were sequenced from one sample in a study of cytomegalovirus exposure and HLA in healthy donors. In the PCR, 60 Vbeta and 13 Jbeta primers were used. The table came from immunoSEQ multiplex PCR; TCRdb's copy has only in-frame clones and leaves some out. Here the sample spans roughly 150,000 clones, roughly 75% being singletons. Sequencing used PBMCs. The receptors shown here come from a man between 18 and 29 years old in good health and CMV-seropositive.

This sequence joins TRBV5-8 and TRBJ1-3; D remains unclear. The length of the CDR3 is 14 residues. Germline values: CDR1 SGHTS, CDR2 YDEGEE. V lost 0 bases and J 0 bases, leaving 4 bases between the germline ends. This chain's CDR3 is CASSLGYSGNTIYF. The CDR3 DNA reads as TGTGCCAGCAGCTTGGGTTACTCTGGAAACACCATATATTTT.

The rearrangement joins TRBV9 to TRBJ2-3, with 7 bases fitting TRBD2. Germline V gives CDR1 SGDLS, CDR2 YYNGEE. The CDR3 spans 19 residues. J gave up 4 bases and V 0 bases, and 17 bases lay outside the gene matches. The CDR3 region is CASSVDPLLGGSTSDTQYF. In DNA form, the CDR3 reads TGTGCCAGCAGCGTAGACCCCCTCCTAGGCGGGAGTACGTCAGATACGCAGTATTTT. Complete variable domain (other parts from reference TRBV9 and TRBJ2-3): DSGVTQTPKHLITATGQRVTLRCSPRSGDLSVYWYQQSLDQGLQFLIQYYNGEERAKGNILERFSAQQFPDLHSELNLSSLELGDSALYFCASSVDPLLGGSTSDTQYFGPGTRLTVL.

This sequence joins TRBV5-1 and TRBJ2-7; D is unresolved. The germline gives CDR1 SGHRS, CDR2 YFSETQ. This CDR3 is built from 14 residues. Between the trimmed V and J ends, which lost 2 bases and 4 bases, there was a span of 13 bases. CDR3 amino acids: CASSFEAGKYEQYF. The CDR3 bases are TGCGCCAGCAGCTTTGAGGCTGGTAAATACGAGCAGTACTTC.

The CDR3 spells CASSSPGTLNFEAFF. In nucleotides, the CDR3 is TGTGCCAGCAGTTCCCCAGGGACATTGAACTTTGAAGCTTTCTTT. The chain carries TRBV28 and TRBJ1-1, with D perhaps matching TRBD1 (6 bases). Germline V gene sequence: CDR1 MDHEN, CDR2 SYDVKM. CDR3 length: 15 amino acids. Trimming removed 4 bases from V and 7 bases from J, with 19 bases in between.

This clone was seen only a few times. A read error may account for a junction end that differs from germline. The CDR3 DNA sequence: TGTGCCAGCAGCCGCCGTTTAGGGGTGCTGTTTTTT. Translating it yields CASSRRLGVLFF. The chain links TRBV7-9 to TRBJ2-2; TRBD1 is a possible D gene (5 bases). The germline gives CDR1 SEHNR, CDR2 FQNEAQ (reference sequence). This CDR3 has 12 amino acids.

A note on this clone: A read error may account for a junction end that differs from germline. This CDR3 is CSSSLEQARAFF. The CDR3 coding sequence is TGTTCCAGCAGCTTAGAGCAGGCGCGAGCTTTCTTT. V gene TRBV7-9 combines with J gene TRBJ1-1; the D is unclear. The CDR3 consists of 12 residues. The germline gives CDR1 SEHNR, CDR2 FQNEAQ (reference sequence).

V gene TRBV6-6 combines with J gene TRBJ1-1; tentative D call: TRBD1 (5 bases). V dropped 2 bases and J dropped 5 bases, with 18 bases sitting between them. Germline values: CDR1 MNHNY, CDR2 SVGAGI (reference sequence). This CDR3 region has 16 residues. The CDR3 bases are TGTGCCAGCAGTTACGCGGGGGGGGGATCCTATACTGAAGCTTTCTTT. Encoded protein: CASSYAGGGSYTEAFF.

The chain combines TRBV30 with TRBJ1-6, with a possible D match to TRBD1 (5 bases). V lost 8 bases to trimming and J lost 6 bases, with 23 bases between them. Germline V gene data show CDR1 as GTSNPN and CDR2 as SVGIG (reference sequence). CDR3 length: 16 residues. The CDR3 region is CAVPRGEGTSNSPLHF. CDR3 in DNA: TGTGCCGTACCGCGAGGGGAGGGAACGTCTAATTCACCCCTCCACTTT. Looking up the rest from reference TRBV30 and TRBJ1-6 gives the full variable domain: SQTIHQWPATLVQPVGSPLSLECTVEGTSNPNLYWYRQAAGRGLQLLFYSVGIGQISSEVPQNLSASRPQDRQFILSSKKLLLSDSGFYLCAVPRGEGTSNSPLHFGNGTRLTVT.

The chain links TRBV6-6 to TRBJ1-3, with TRBD1 identical over 11 bases. The CDR3 consists of 15 residues. V dropped 7 bases and J dropped 2; count of bases not matched to a gene: 4. Looked up from germline, CDR1 is MNHNY and CDR2 is SVGAGI (reference sequence). CDR3 loop: CASTGQGATGNTIYF. Here the CDR3 DNA reads TGTGCCAGCACCGGACAGGGGGCAACTGGAAACACCATATATTTT.

The rearrangement joins TRBV29-1 to TRBJ2-1; 11 positions match TRBD1. The CDR3 consists of 15 residues. Looked up from germline, CDR1 is SQVTM and CDR2 is ANQGSEA. Germline trimming cut 7 bases from V and 3 bases from J; bases unmatched to any gene: 8. CDR3 bases: TGCAGCGCCACGCCGGGACAGGGGGACTACAATGAGCAGTTCTTC. Its protein product is CSATPGQGDYNEQFF.

This rearrangement joins TRBV30 to TRBJ2-1; possibly TRBD1 for D (5 bases). The CDR3 spans 13 residues. Trimming removed 2 bases at V and 10 bases at J, with 15 bases between. Germline V gene data show CDR1 as GTSNPN and CDR2 as SVGIG (reference sequence). CDR3 sequence reads: CAWSKRERTEQFF. The DNA of the CDR3 is TGTGCCTGGAGTAAACGCGAACGGACAGAGCAGTTCTTC.

The chain employs TRBV5-6 and TRBJ2-5; TRBD2 might be the D (6 bases). The CDR3 spans 14 residues. CDR1 and CDR2 from the germline V gene are SGHDT and YYEEEE. The germline V and J ends were trimmed by 5 bases and 1 base, with 12 bases remaining between them. CDR3 protein: CASRFWRGQETQYF. The CDR3 nucleotides read TGTGCCAGCAGATTTTGGAGGGGCCAAGAGACCCAGTACTTC.

This sequence joins TRBV7-3 and TRBJ1-1, with D maybe TRBD1 (5 bases). This CDR3 is 14 amino acids long. Germline CDR1 SGHTA, CDR2 FQGTGA. Trimming removed 0 bases from V and 3 bases from J, with 8 bases in between. CDR3 coding DNA: TGTGCCAGCAGCTTAACCGGACACGACACTGAAGCTTTCTTT. Protein: CASSLTGHDTEAFF.

This clone appeared once. The chain is built from TRBV5-5 and TRBJ1-1; possibly TRBD1 for D (6 bases). The CDR3 runs 13 residues. Trimming removed 4 bases at V and 4 bases at J, with 11 bases between. Germline V gene sequence: CDR1 SGHKS, CDR2 YYEKEE (reference sequence). This CDR3 reads CASSRRQATEAFF. CDR3 in DNA: TGTGCCAGCAGCAGGAGACAGGCCACTGAAGCTTTCTTT.